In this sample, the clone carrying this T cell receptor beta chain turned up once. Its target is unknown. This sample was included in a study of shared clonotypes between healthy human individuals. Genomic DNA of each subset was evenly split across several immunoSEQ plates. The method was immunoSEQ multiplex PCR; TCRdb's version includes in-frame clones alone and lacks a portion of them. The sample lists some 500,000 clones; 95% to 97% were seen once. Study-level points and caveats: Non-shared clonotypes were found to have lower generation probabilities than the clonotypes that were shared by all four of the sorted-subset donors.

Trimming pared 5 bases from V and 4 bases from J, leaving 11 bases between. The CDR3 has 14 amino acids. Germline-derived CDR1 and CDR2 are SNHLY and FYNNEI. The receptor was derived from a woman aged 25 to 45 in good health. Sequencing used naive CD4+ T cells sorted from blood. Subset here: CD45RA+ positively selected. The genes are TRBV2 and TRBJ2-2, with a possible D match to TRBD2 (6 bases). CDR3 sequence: CASSPGLPTGELFF. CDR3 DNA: TGTGCCAGCAGTCCGGGACTCCCCACCGGGGAGCTGTTTTTT.